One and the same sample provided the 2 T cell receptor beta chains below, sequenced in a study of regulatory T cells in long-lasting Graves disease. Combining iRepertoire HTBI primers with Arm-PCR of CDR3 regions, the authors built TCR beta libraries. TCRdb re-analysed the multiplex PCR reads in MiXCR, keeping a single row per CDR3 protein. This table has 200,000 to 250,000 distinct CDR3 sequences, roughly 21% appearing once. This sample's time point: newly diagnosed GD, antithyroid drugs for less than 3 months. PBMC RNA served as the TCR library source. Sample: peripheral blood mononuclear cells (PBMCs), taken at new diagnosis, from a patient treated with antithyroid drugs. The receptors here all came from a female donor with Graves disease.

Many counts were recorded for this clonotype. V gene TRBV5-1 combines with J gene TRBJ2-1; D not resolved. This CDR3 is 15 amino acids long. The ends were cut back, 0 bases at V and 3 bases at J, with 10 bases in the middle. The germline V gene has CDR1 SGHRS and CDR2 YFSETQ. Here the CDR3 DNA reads TGCGCCAGCAGCTTGGGGCAGTTAAACTACAATGAGCAGTTCTTC. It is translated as CASSLGQLNYNEQFF. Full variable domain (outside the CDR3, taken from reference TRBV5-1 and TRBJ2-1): KAGVTQTPRYLIKTRGQQVTLSCSPISGHRSVSWYQQTPGQGLQFLFEYFSETQRNKGNFPGRFSGRQFSNSRSEMNVSTLELGDSALYLCASSLGQLNYNEQFFGPGTRLTVL.

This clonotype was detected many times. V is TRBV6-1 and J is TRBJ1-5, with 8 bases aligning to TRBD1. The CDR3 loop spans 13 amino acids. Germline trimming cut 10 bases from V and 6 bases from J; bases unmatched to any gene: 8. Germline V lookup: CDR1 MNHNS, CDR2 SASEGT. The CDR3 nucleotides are TGTGCCACTCGTCAGGGGGCTGGTCAGCCCCAGCATTTT. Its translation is CATRQGAGQPQHF.